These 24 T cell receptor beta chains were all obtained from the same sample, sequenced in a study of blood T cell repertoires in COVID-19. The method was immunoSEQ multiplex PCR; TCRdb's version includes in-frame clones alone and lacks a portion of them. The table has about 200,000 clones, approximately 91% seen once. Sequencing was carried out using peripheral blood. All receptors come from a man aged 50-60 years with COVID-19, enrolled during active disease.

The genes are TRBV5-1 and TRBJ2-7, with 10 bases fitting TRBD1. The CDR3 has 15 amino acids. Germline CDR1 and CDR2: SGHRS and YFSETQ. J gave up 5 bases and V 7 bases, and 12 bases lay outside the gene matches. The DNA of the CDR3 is TGCGCCAGCGCATCCGGGACAGGGGTTTTCCACGAGCAGTACTTC. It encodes CASASGTGVFHEQYF.

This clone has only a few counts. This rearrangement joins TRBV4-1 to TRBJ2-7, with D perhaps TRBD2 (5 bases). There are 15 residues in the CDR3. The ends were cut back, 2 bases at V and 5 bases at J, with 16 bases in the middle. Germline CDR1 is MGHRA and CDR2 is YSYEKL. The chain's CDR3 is CASSQRIIEEDEQYF. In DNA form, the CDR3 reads TGCGCCAGCAGCCAACGCATAATAGAGGAGGACGAGCAGTACTTC.

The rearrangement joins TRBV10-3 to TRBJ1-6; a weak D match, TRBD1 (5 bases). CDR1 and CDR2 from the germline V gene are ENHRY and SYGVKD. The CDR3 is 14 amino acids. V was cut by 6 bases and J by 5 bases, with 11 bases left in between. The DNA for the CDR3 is TGTGCCATCAGGTACAGGTCGGATAATTCACCCCTCCACTTT. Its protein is CAIRYRSDNSPLHF.

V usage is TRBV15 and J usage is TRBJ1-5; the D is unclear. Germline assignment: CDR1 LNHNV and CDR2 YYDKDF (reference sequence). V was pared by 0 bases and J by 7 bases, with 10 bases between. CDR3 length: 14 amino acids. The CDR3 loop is CATSRDRVGQPQHF. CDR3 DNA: TGTGCCACCAGCAGAGATCGCGTCGGGCAGCCCCAGCATTTT.

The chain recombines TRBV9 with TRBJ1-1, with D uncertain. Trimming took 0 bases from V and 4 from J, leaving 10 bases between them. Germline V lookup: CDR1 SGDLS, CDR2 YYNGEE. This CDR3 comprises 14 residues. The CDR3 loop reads CASSVDSGGTEAFF. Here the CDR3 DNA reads TGTGCCAGCAGCGTAGACAGCGGCGGCACTGAAGCTTTCTTT.

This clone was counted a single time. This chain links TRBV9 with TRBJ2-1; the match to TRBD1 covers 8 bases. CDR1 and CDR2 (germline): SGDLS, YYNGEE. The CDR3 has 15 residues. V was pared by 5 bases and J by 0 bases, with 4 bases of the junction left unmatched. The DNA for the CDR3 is TGTGCCAGCAGGGAAACAGGGGGCTCCTACAATGAGCAGTTCTTC. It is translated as CASRETGGSYNEQFF.

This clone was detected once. CDR3: CASSSPGTGIGETQYF. CDR3 bases: TGTGCCAGCAGCTCCCCCGGGACAGGGATAGGAGAGACCCAGTACTTC. The chain joins TRBV5-5 to TRBJ2-5, with TRBD1 identical over 9 bases. CDR1 and CDR2 (germline): SGHKS, YYEKEE (reference sequence). The CDR3 contains 16 residues. V dropped 3 bases and J dropped 4; count of bases not matched to a gene: 10.

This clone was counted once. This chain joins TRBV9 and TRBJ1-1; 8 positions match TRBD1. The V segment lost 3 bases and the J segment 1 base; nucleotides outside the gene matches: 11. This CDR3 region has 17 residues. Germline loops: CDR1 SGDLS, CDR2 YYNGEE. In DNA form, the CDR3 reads TGTGCCAGCAGCGACCGCCCCCAGGGGGCGCAGAACACTGAAGCTTTCTTT. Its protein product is CASSDRPQGAQNTEAFF.

CDR3 region: CASSYEGAGTGELFF. The CDR3 coding sequence is TGTGCCAGCAGTTACGAGGGCGCGGGCACCGGGGAGCTGTTTTTT. V usage is TRBV6-2 or TRBV6-3 and J usage is TRBJ2-2; TRBD2 is a possible D gene (5 bases). From germline, CDR1 is MNHEY and CDR2 SVGEGT. The CDR3 sequence is 15 residues long. Trimming cost V 2 bases and J 4 bases, with 11 bases left between them.

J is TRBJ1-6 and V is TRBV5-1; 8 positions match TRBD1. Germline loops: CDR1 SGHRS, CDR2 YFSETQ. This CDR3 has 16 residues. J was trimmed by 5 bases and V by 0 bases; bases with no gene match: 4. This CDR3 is CASSLGGTGDNSPLHF. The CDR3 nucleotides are TGCGCCAGCAGCTTGGGGGGGACAGGAGATAATTCACCCCTCCACTTT.

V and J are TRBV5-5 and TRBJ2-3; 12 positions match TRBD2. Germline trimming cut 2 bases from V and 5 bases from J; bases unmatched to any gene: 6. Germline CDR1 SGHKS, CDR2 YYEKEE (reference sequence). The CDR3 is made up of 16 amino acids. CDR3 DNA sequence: TGTGCCAGCAGCTTCCTAGCGGGGGGGCCGCAAGATACGCAGTATTTT. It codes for CASSFLAGGPQDTQYF.

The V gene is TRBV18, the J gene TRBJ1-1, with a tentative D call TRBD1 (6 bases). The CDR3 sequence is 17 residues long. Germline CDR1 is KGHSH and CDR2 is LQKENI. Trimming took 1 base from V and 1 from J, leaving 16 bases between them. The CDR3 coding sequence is TGTGCCAGCTCACCACGTCCAGGGACCAGGGGGAACACTGAAGCTTTCTTT. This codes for CASSPRPGTRGNTEAFF.

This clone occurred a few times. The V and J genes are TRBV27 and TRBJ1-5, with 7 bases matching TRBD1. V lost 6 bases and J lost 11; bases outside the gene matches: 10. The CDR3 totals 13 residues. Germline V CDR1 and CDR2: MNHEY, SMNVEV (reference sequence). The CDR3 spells CASSRQGPEAQHF. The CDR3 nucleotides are TGTGCCAGCAGCCGACAGGGACCTGAGGCCCAGCATTTT.

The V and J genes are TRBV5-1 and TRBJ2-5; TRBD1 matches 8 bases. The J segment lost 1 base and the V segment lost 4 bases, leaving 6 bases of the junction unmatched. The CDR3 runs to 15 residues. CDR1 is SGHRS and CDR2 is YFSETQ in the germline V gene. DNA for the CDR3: TGCGCCAGCAGCGTGGAGGGACAGGTCCAAGAGACCCAGTACTTC. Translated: CASSVEGQVQETQYF.

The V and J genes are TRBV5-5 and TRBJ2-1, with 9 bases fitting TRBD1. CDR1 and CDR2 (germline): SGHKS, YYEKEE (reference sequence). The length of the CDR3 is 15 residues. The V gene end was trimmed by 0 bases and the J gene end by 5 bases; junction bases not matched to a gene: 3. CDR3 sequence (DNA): TGTGCCAGCAGCTTGGACAGGGGGCAAAACAATGAGCAGTTCTTC. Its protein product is CASSLDRGQNNEQFF.

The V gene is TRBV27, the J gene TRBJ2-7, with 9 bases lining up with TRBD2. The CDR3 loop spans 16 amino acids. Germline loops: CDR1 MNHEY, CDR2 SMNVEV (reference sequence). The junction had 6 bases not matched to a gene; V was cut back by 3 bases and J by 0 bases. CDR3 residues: CASSLARTSASYEQYF. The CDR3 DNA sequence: TGTGCCAGCAGTTTGGCCCGGACTAGCGCCTCCTACGAGCAGTACTTC.

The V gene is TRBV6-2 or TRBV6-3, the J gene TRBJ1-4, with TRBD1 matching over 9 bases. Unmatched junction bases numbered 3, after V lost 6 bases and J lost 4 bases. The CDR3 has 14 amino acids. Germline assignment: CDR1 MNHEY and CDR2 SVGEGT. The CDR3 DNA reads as TGTGCCAGCAGCAAGGACAGGGGTAATGAAAAACTGTTTTTT. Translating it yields CASSKDRGNEKLFF.

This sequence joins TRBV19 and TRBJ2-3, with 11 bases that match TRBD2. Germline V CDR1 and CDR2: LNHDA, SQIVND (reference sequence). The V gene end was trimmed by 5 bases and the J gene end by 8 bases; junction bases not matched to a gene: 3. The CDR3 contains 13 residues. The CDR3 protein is CASSVAGGPTQYF. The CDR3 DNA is TGTGCCAGTAGTGTAGCGGGAGGGCCTACGCAGTATTTT.

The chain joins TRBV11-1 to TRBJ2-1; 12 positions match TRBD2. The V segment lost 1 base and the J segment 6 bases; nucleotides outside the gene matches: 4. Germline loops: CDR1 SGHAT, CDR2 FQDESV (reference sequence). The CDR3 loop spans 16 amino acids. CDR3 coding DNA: TGTGCCAGCAGCTTAGTGGCTAGCGGGGGGGCCAATGAGCAGTTCTTC. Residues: CASSLVASGGANEQFF.

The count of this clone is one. This CDR3 reads CASSLGLPLQTIYF. The CDR3 region has the DNA TGCGCCAGCAGCCTCGGGTTACCCCTTCAAACCATATATTTT. This chain joins TRBV5-1 and TRBJ1-3; D remains unclear. The germline V and J ends were trimmed by 4 bases and 10 bases, with 18 bases remaining between them. Germline V gene data show CDR1 as SGHRS and CDR2 as YFSETQ. This CDR3 comprises 14 residues.

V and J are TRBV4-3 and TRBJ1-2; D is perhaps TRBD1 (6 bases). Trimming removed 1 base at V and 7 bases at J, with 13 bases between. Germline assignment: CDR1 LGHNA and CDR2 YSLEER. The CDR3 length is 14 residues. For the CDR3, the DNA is TGCGCCAGCAGCCAAGGACAGGCCCCCTTTGGCTACACCTTC. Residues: CASSQGQAPFGYTF.

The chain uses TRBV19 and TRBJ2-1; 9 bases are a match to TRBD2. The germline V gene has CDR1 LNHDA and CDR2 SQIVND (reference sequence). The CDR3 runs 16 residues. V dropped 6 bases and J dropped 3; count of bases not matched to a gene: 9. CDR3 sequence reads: CASSRVSSGSYNEQFF. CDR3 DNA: TGTGCCAGTAGCAGGGTGAGTAGCGGGAGCTACAATGAGCAGTTCTTC.

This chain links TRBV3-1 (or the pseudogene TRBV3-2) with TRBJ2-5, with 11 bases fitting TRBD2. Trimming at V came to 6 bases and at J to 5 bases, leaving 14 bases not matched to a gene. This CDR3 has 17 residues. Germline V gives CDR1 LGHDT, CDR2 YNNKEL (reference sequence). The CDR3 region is CASRTGTSGLPSETQYF. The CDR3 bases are TGTGCCAGCAGAACCGGGACTAGCGGCCTTCCGAGTGAGACCCAGTACTTC.

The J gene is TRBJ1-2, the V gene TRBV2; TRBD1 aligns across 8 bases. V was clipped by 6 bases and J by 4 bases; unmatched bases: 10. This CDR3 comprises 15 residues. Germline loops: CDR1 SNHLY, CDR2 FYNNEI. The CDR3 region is CASSASGQGGYGYTF. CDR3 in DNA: TGTGCCAGCAGCGCTTCAGGACAGGGAGGCTATGGCTACACCTTC.